This T cell receptor (beta chain) comes out of a study of regulatory T cells in long-lasting Graves disease. On the study more broadly: Prior antithyroid drug treatment in newly diagnosed Graves' patients lasted under 3 months.

Building the TCR beta libraries relied on iRepertoire HTBI primers, and CDR3 regions underwent Arm-PCR. TCRdb used MiXCR to reprocess the multiplex PCR reads, holding one entry per CDR3 protein. The sample has under 800,000 distinct CDR3 sequences; roughly 15% are singletons. Many counts were recorded for this clonotype. No antigen is known for it. V shed 5 bases and J shed 6 bases, with 20 bases lying between them. Looked up from germline, CDR1 is LNHDA and CDR2 is SQIVND (reference sequence). The CDR3 is made up of 16 amino acids. Overall study results and limits: Small sample size may have lowered accuracy. Those with persistent disease had in common more public clonotypes (fewer than 3,000) than new patients (more than 900).

Time point defined: newly diagnosed GD, antithyroid drugs for less than 3 months. From PBMCs, RNA was extracted and then used to make the TCR library. The same sample was also studied in work on T cells in Graves' hyperthyroidism and ophthalmopathy.

This receptor was identified in a woman aged 25 to 39 with Graves disease. This material consisted of peripheral blood mononuclear cells (PBMCs), taken at new diagnosis, from a patient treated with antithyroid drugs. V gene TRBV19 combines with J gene TRBJ1-5; weak D call: TRBD1 (6 bases). The CDR3 region is CASSRGLQLGSQPQHF. CDR3 nucleotide sequence: TGTGCCAGTAGTCGGGGGCTCCAACTGGGGAGTCAGCCCCAGCATTTT.